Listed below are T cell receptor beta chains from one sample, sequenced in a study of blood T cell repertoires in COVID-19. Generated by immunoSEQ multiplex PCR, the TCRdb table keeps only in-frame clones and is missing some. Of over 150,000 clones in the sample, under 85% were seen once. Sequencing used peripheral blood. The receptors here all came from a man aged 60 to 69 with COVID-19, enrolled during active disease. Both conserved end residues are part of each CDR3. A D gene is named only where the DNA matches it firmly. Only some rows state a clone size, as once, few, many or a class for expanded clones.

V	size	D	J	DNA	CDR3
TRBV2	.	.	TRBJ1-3	TGTGCCAGCAATACCGGACAGCACTCTGGAAACACCATATATTTT	CASNTGQHSGNTIYF
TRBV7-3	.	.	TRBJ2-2	TGTGCCAGCAGGTATAGCGAATCCGGGGAGCTGTTTTTT	CASRYSESGELFF
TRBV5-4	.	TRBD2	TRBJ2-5	TGTGCCAGCAGTAATATAGCGGGAGGGCAAGAGACCCAGTACTTC	CASSNIAGGQETQYF
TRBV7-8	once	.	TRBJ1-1	TGTGCCAGCAGCTTAGCGCTCACGGGGGGCACTGAAGCTTTCTTT	CASSLALTGGTEAFF
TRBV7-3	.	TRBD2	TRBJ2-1	TGTGCCAGCAGCTTACTAGCGGGAGAGTACAATGAGCAGTTCTTC	CASSLLAGEYNEQFF
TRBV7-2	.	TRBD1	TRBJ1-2	TGTGCCAGCAGCTATCACAGGGGTGGGGAAGGCGGCTACACCTTC	CASSYHRGGEGGYTF
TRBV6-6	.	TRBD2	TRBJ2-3	TGTGCCAGCACTCCAAGCGGGGGGGCCACAGATACGCAGTATTTT	CASTPSGGATDTQYF
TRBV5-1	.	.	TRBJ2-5	TGCGCCAGCAGCTTGACCGGGACAAAGGAGACCCAGTACTTC	CASSLTGTKETQYF
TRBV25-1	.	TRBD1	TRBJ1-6	TGTGCCAGCAGTAATAGAGAGACAGGGGGCGATTCACCCCTCCACTTT	CASSNRETGGDSPLHF
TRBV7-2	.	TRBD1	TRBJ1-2	TGTGCCAGCAGCTTATGGGGACAGGGGGCCTTTGGCTACACCTTC	CASSLWGQGAFGYTF
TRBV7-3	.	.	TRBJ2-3	TGTGCCAGCAGCTCGGCTGCGGGGAGCACAGATACGCAGTATTTT	CASSSAAGSTDTQYF
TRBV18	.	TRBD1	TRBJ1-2	TGTGCCAGCTCACCCCCCGGACAGGGTACCTCCGCTAACTATGGCTACACCTTC	CASSPPGQGTSANYGYTF
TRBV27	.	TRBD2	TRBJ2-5	TGTGCCAGCAGTTTTTCGGGGGGGCACCGTCTTCAAGAGACCCAGTACTTC	CASSFSGGHRLQETQYF
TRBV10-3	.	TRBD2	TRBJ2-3	TGTGCCATCAGTGAATTCACTAGCGGGGGGCCTGGTACGCAGTATTTT	CAISEFTSGGPGTQYF
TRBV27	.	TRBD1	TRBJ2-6	TGTGCCAGCAGTTCAAGACCGGGACAGGGGACCTCTGGGGCCAACGTCCTGACTTTC	CASSSRPGQGTSGANVLTF